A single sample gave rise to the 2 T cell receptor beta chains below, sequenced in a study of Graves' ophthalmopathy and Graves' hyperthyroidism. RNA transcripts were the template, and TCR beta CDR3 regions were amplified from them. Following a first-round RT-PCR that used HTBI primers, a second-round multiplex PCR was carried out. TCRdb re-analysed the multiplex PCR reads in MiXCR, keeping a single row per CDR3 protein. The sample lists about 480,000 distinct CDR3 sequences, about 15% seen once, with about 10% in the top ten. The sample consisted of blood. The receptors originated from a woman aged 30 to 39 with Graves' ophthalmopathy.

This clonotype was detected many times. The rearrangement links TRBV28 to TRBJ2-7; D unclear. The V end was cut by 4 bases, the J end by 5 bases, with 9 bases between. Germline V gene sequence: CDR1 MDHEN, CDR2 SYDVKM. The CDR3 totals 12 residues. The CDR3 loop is CASSSWVDEQYF. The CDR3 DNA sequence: TGTGCCAGCAGTTCTTGGGTAGACGAGCAGTACTTC.

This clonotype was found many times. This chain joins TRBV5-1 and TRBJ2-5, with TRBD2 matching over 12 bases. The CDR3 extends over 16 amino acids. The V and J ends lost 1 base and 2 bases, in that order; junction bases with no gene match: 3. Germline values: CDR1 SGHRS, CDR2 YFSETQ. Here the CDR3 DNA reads TGCGCCAGCAGCTTGACTAGCGGGAGGAGGCAAGAGACCCAGTACTTC. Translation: CASSLTSGRRQETQYF.